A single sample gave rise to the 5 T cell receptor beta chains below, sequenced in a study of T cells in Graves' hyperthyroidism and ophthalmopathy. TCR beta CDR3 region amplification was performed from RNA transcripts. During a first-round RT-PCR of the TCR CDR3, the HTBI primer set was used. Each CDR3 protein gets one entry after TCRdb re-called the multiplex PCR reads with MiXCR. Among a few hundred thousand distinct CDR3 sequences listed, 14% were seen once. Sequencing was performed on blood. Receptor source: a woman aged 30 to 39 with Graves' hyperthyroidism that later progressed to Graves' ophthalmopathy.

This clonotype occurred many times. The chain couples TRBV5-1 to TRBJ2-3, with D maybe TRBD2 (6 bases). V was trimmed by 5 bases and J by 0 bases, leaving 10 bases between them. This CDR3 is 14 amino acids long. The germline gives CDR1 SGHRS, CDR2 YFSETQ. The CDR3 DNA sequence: TGCGCCAGCAGGACCGGGACTAGCACAGATACGCAGTATTTT. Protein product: CASRTGTSTDTQYF. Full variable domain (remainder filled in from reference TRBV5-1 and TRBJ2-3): KAGVTQTPRYLIKTRGQQVTLSCSPISGHRSVSWYQQTPGQGLQFLFEYFSETQRNKGNFPGRFSGRQFSNSRSEMNVSTLELGDSALYLCASRTGTSTDTQYFGPGTRLTVL.

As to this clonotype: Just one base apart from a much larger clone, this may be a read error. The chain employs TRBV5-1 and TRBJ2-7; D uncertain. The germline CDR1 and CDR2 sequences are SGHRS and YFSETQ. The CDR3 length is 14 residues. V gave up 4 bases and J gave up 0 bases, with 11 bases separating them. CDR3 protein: CASSREDDSYEQYF. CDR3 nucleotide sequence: TGCGCCAGCAGCCGAGAGGACGACTCCTACGAGCAGTACTTC.

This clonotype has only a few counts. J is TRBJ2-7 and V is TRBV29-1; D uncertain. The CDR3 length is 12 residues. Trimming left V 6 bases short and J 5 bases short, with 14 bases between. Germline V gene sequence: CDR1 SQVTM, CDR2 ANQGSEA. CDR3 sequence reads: CSVAETDHEQYF. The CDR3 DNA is TGCAGCGTGGCGGAAACGGATCACGAGCAGTACTTC.

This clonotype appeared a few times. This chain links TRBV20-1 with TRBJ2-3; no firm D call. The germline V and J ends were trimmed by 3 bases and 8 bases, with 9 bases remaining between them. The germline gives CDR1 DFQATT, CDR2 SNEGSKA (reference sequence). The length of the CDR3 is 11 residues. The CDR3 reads CSASYAGTQYF. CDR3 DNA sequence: TGCAGTGCTAGCTACGCAGGTACGCAGTATTTT.

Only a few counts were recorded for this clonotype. CDR3 protein: CASSQSEGLGETQYF. Here the CDR3 DNA reads TGCGCCAGCAGCCAGAGCGAGGGGTTAGGGGAGACCCAGTACTTC. The chain combines TRBV4-1 with TRBJ2-5; tentatively, D is TRBD1 or TRBD2 (5 bases each). The V gene lost 3 bases and the J gene lost 5 bases, with 16 bases spanning the gap. CDR3 length: 15 residues. Per the germline V gene, CDR1 is MGHRA and CDR2 is YSYEKL.